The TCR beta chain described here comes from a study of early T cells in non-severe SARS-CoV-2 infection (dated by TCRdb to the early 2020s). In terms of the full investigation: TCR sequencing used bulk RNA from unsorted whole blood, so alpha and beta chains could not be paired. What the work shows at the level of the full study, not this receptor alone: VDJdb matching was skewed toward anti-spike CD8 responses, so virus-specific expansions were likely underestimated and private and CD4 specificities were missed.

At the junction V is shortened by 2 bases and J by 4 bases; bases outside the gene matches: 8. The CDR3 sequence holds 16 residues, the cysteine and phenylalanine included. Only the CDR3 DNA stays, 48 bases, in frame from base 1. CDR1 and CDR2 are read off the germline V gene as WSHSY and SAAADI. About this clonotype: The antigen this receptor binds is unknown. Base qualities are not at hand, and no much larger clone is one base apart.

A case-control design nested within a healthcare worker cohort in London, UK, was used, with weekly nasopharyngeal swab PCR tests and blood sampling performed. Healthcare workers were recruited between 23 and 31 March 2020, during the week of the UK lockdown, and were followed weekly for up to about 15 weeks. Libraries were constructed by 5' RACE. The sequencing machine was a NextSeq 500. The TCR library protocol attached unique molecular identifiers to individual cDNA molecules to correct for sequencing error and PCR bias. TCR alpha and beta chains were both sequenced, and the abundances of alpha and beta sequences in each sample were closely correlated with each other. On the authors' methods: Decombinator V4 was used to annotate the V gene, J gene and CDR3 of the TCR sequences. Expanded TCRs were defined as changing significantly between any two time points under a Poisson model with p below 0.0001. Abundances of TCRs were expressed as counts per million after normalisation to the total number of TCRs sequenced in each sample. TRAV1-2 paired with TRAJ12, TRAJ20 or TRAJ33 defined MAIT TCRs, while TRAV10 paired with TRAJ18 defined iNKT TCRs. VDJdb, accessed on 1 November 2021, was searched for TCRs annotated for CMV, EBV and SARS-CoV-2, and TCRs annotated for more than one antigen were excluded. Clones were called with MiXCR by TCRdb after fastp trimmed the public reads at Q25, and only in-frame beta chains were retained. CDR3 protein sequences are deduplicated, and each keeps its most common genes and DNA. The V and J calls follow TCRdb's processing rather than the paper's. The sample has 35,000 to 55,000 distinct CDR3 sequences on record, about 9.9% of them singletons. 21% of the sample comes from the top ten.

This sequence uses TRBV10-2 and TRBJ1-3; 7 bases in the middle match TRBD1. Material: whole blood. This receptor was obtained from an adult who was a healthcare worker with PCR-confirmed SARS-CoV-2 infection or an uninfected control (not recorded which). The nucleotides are TGCGCCAGCAGTGAGCCTCAGGGGGTAGACGGAAACACCATATATTTT. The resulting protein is CASSEPQGVDGNTIYF.